These T cell receptor beta chains were read from a single sample in a study of blood T cell repertoires in COVID-19. Sequencing used immunoSEQ multiplex PCR; TCRdb keeps in-frame clones, though not all of them. This sample has 200,000 to 250,000 clones, with around 80% found just once. Specimen: peripheral blood. These receptors were collected from a woman between 35 and 50 years old with acute or convalescent COVID-19. Both conserved end residues are part of each CDR3.

15,TRBV5-6,TRBJ1-4,CASSLTIRAVEKLFF
18,TRBV6-2/TRBV6-3,TRBJ2-7,CASSYSIQGEMRSYEQYF
13,TRBV4-3,TRBJ1-1,CASSQALAGEAFF
16,TRBV29-1,TRBJ2-3,CSVGTLLAGPTDTQYF
16,TRBV14,TRBJ2-6,CASSGRDFSGANVLTF
14,TRBV2,TRBJ1-1,CASRGQGASTEAFF
15,TRBV15,TRBJ2-3,CATSREESRAETQYF
19,TRBV19,TRBJ2-4,CASSIGLAGGREAKNIQYF
12,TRBV6-4,TRBJ2-1,CASSPTWGEEFF
17,TRBV21-1,TRBJ2-7,CASSKMNAGTGTYEQYF
17,TRBV4-3,TRBJ2-7,CASSQERYGSPSYEQYF
13,TRBV2,TRBJ2-7,CASSDQRSYEQYF
13,TRBV27,TRBJ2-7,CASSRIRGYEQYF
20,TRBV3-1/TRBV3-2,TRBJ1-4,CASSPSRGGTGSETNEKLFF
12,TRBV7-2,TRBJ2-7,CASSLGTYEQYF
12,TRBV6-2/TRBV6-3,TRBJ2-1,CASSLPRGEQFF
13,TRBV19,TRBJ2-5,CASRAGLVETQYF
15,TRBV18,TRBJ1-2,CASSPGSSPLDGYTF
11,TRBV20-1,TRBJ1-2,CSAAKEDGYTF
16,TRBV15,TRBJ2-6,CATSRQLVAGANVLTF
15,TRBV5-6,TRBJ2-7,CASSFVGVKEDEQYF
12,TRBV6-5,TRBJ2-7,CASSSTGREQYF
13,TRBV2,TRBJ2-1,CAGSQRGYNEQFF
15,TRBV2,TRBJ1-2,CASRAGTGGDYGYTF
16,TRBV10-1,TRBJ2-1,CASSEGRSGGADEQFF
15,TRBV5-6,TRBJ1-2,CASRERGRGNYGYTF
14,TRBV3-1/TRBV3-2,TRBJ2-7,CASSPSSVAHEQYF
14,TRBV30,TRBJ2-1,CAWSHSGRDNEQFF
15,TRBV6-5,TRBJ1-2,CASSYDGQGEHGYTF
16,TRBV27,TRBJ2-7,CASSLLRTSGGYEQYF
13,TRBV6-5,TRBJ1-1,CASSASGEKEAFF
15,TRBV10-3,TRBJ1-1,CAISDPGQSNTEAFF
13,TRBV19,TRBJ1-2,CASRAGLPYGYTF
11,TRBV6-2/TRBV6-3,TRBJ1-2,CASSGTRGYTF
16,TRBV4-3,TRBJ1-4,CASSQDGGRLSEKLFF
14,TRBV7-2,TRBJ2-7,CASSLGTGPYEQYF
15,TRBV2,TRBJ1-5,CASSRDRADNQPQHF
14,TRBV5-1,TRBJ1-2,CASSLGTGSYGYTF
14,TRBV6-4,TRBJ1-2,CASTPGQGAGGYTF
14,TRBV5-1,TRBJ2-5,CASMTGRFQETQYF
15,TRBV9,TRBJ2-2,CASSVHASRAGELFF
14,TRBV5-1,TRBJ1-6,CASSLAVRDSPLHF
15,TRBV5-1,TRBJ2-7,CASSLEPGGWYEQYF
15,TRBV3-1/TRBV3-2,TRBJ2-7,CASKGRGSGGDEQYF
15,TRBV5-6,TRBJ2-7,CASSHGTGDPYEQYF
15,TRBV14,TRBJ2-3,CASSQDIRGTDTQYF
14,TRBV5-1,TRBJ1-1,CASSLFEGNTEAFF
15,TRBV3-1/TRBV3-2,TRBJ1-1,CASGLGTVGNTEAFF
17,TRBV7-8,TRBJ1-1,CASSLRQQGARLTEAFF